This T cell receptor beta chain was recovered during a study of monozygotic twins with inflammatory bowel disease. From whole blood, total RNA was isolated without any sorting of T cells. TCRdb reworked the 5' RACE reads into one entry per CDR3 protein, no DNA. The sample table includes 300,000 to 400,000 distinct CDR3 sequences. This CDR3 is 13 amino acids long. Germline V CDR1 and CDR2: SQVTM, ANQGSEA. General observations from the study: Among IBD patients, fewer clonotypes were shared with others than among healthy twins, especially with disease activity.

Remarks on this clonotype: Its specificity is unknown.

This receptor was obtained from a human donor with ulcerative colitis or Crohn's disease, or a healthy co-twin of an affected twin (not recorded which). The chain carries TRBV29-1 and TRBJ2-1; checking the TCRdb D call of TRBD2 is not possible without DNA. Input material: blood. CDR3 protein: CSVDSLGSNEQFF.